Following are 19 T cell receptor beta chains from one sample sequenced in a study of PD-L1 blockade in urothelial cancer. Time point meaning: pretreatment peripheral blood. Sequencing was performed with immunoSEQ multiplex PCR; in TCRdb, only in-frame clones are kept and a portion is missing. The profile covers approximately 56,000 clones, with 65% to 90% appearing a single time and approximately 14% taken by the ten largest. Sequences were derived from PBMCs, sampled around atezolizumab (anti-PD-L1) treatment. These receptors were taken from a man between 65 and 85 years old with urothelial cancer.

The V and J genes are TRBV19 and TRBJ1-1; no clear D gene. Germline lookup yields CDR1 LNHDA and CDR2 SQIVND (reference sequence). The CDR3 has 13 residues. Trimming took 3 bases from V and 7 from J, leaving 12 bases between them. In nucleotides, the CDR3 is TGTGCCAGTAGTATCCGGGGAGGTGTTGAAGCTTTCTTT. Translation gives CASSIRGGVEAFF. The entire variable domain, with the rest obtained from reference TRBV19 and TRBJ1-1, is as follows: DGGITQSPKYLFRKEGQNVTLSCEQNLNHDAMYWYRQDPGQGLRLIYYSQIVNDFQKGDIAEGYSVSREKKESFPLTVTSAQKNPTAFYLCASSIRGGVEAFFGQGTRLTVV.

The sample holds a few counts of this clone. This chain's CDR3 is CASSPGSSYNEQFF. The CDR3 bases are TGTGCCAGCAGTCCGGGGAGCTCCTACAATGAGCAGTTCTTC. This rearrangement joins TRBV14 to TRBJ2-1; a possible D gene is TRBD2 (5 bases). Between the trimmed V and J ends, which lost 6 bases and 0 bases, there was a span of 9 bases. CDR3 size: 14 residues. CDR1 SGHDN and CDR2 FVKESK come from the germline V gene. The complete variable domain, with remaining parts taken from reference TRBV14 and TRBJ2-1, reads EAGVTQFPSHSVIEKGQTVTLRCDPISGHDNLYWYRRVMGKEIKFLLHFVKESKQDESGMPNNRFLAERTGGTYSTLKVQPAELEDSGVYFCASSPGSSYNEQFFGPGTRLTVL.

V and J are TRBV5-1 and TRBJ2-7; 11 bases are a match to TRBD2. The CDR3 has 16 residues. From germline, CDR1 is SGHRS and CDR2 YFSETQ. Germline trimming cut 4 bases from V and 2 bases from J; bases unmatched to any gene: 8. As DNA, the CDR3 is TGCGCCAGCAGCCAAGCGACTAGCGGGGTTGCCTACGAGCAGTACTTC. Amino acid sequence: CASSQATSGVAYEQYF.

The J gene is TRBJ2-1, the V gene TRBV9; D possibly corresponds to TRBD2 (7 bases). The germline V and J ends were trimmed by 9 bases and 6 bases, with 13 bases remaining between them. This CDR3 spans 12 amino acids. Per germline, CDR1 SGDLS and CDR2 YYNGEE. CDR3 sequence (DNA): TGTGCCACCGGGGGAGGGGGCAATGAGCAGTTCTTC. This translates into CATGGGGNEQFF.

CDR3 sequence reads: CASSTSRGRSEAFF. The CDR3 DNA follows: TGTGCCAGCAGCACAAGCAGGGGGCGATCTGAAGCTTTCTTT. The chain uses TRBV21-1 and TRBJ1-1; the DNA was not compared with TRBD1, the D call given in the table. TRBV21-1 is listed as a pseudogene. The CDR3 totals 14 residues.

This clone has only a few counts. The chain joins TRBV19 to TRBJ1-1; D call uncertain. The V gene lost 3 bases and the J gene lost 0 bases, with 14 bases spanning the gap. The CDR3 consists of 16 residues. Germline CDR1 LNHDA, CDR2 SQIVND (reference sequence). In DNA form, the CDR3 reads TGTGCCAGTAGTATTTCTTTCAGTGTTATGAACACTGAAGCTTTCTTT. This codes for CASSISFSVMNTEAFF.

V is TRBV11-2 and J is TRBJ1-1, with 7 positions matching TRBD1. Germline V gene sequence: CDR1 SGHAT, CDR2 FQNNGV. With 5 bases clipped from V and 1 base from J, the junction kept 4 bases outside the gene matches. CDR3 length: 14 residues. CDR3 region: CASSTYRGNTEAFF. In DNA, the CDR3 is TGTGCCAGCAGCACATACAGGGGGAACACTGAAGCTTTCTTT.

This clone was seen only a few times. The chain links TRBV19 to TRBJ1-5; possibly TRBD1 for D (6 bases). Germline V gene sequence: CDR1 LNHDA, CDR2 SQIVND (reference sequence). The CDR3 sequence is 15 residues long. The V end was cut by 6 bases, the J end by 0 bases, with 12 bases between. The CDR3 reads CASRPRQDSNQPQHF. The CDR3, as DNA: TGTGCCAGTAGACCCAGACAGGATAGCAATCAGCCCCAGCATTTT. Full variable domain (missing parts from reference TRBV19 and TRBJ1-5): DGGITQSPKYLFRKEGQNVTLSCEQNLNHDAMYWYRQDPGQGLRLIYYSQIVNDFQKGDIAEGYSVSREKKESFPLTVTSAQKNPTAFYLCASRPRQDSNQPQHFGDGTRLSIL.

This chain joins TRBV19 and TRBJ2-7; the match to TRBD2 covers 13 bases. The length of the CDR3 is 15 residues. The junction had 4 bases not matched to a gene; V was cut back by 6 bases and J by 2 bases. Germline-derived CDR1 and CDR2 are LNHDA and SQIVND (reference sequence). The CDR3 DNA reads as TGTGCCAGTAGGGTACTAGCGGGAGGGACCTACGAGCAGTACTTC. As protein: CASRVLAGGTYEQYF.

This chain connects TRBV5-6 to TRBJ1-2; D is perhaps TRBD1 (5 bases). V was shortened by 1 base and J by 8 bases, with 18 bases between the two germline ends. CDR1 and CDR2 from the germline V gene are SGHDT and YYEEEE. The length of the CDR3 is 15 residues. The CDR3 region is CASSLSGFEAGGYTF. CDR3 coding DNA: TGTGCCAGCAGCTTGTCAGGGTTCGAGGCCGGCGGCTACACCTTC.

The chain is built from TRBV5-1 and TRBJ2-7, with D perhaps TRBD1 (6 bases). The CDR3 loop spans 15 amino acids. The germline V and J ends were trimmed by 0 bases and 3 bases, with 13 bases remaining between them. CDR1 SGHRS and CDR2 YFSETQ come from the germline V gene. For the CDR3, the DNA is TGCGCCAGCAGCTTGGAGGGACACTGGGGCTACGAGCAGTACTTC. This encodes CASSLEGHWGYEQYF.

V usage is TRBV7-6 and J usage is TRBJ2-6, with D uncertain. The germline gives CDR1 SGHVS, CDR2 FNYEAQ. Trimming took off 5 bases at V and 2 bases at J, with 7 bases between the two ends. This CDR3 region has 14 residues. The CDR3 sequence: CASSQTAGANVLTF. CDR3 DNA: TGTGCCAGCAGCCAGACTGCTGGGGCCAACGTCCTGACTTTC.

The chain joins TRBV10-3 to TRBJ2-3; D ambiguous. This CDR3 contains 15 residues. From germline, CDR1 is ENHRY and CDR2 SYGVKD. V was shortened by 3 bases and J by 0 bases, with 10 bases between the two germline ends. CDR3 sequence reads: CAISESLTSTDTQYF. The CDR3 DNA is TGTGCCATCAGTGAATCGCTGACTAGCACAGATACGCAGTATTTT.

The count of this clone is one. The chain joins TRBV2 to TRBJ2-5; 9 bases agree with TRBD2. Germline V gene sequence: CDR1 SNHLY, CDR2 FYNNEI. The CDR3 covers 14 residues. The junction had 10 bases not matched to a gene; V was cut back by 10 bases and J by 4 bases. The CDR3 DNA reads TGTGCCACAACCCCTAGCGGGGTGCGAGAGACCCAGTACTTC. Its protein is CATTPSGVRETQYF. Drawing the rest from reference TRBV2 and TRBJ2-5, the complete variable domain is EPEVTQTPSHQVTQMGQEVILRCVPISNHLYFYWYRQILGQKVEFLVSFYNNEISEKSEIFDDQFSVERPDGSNFTLKIRSTKLEDSAMYFCATTPSGVRETQYFGPGTRLLVL.

J is TRBJ2-7 and V is TRBV6-5; maybe TRBD2 (5 bases). Germline loops: CDR1 MNHEY, CDR2 SVGAGI. The CDR3 has 12 residues. Trimming stripped 6 bases from V and 6 bases from J, with 12 bases between. The CDR3 protein is CASRTSSGEQYF. CDR3 coding DNA: TGTGCCAGCAGAACGTCGAGCGGCGAGCAGTACTTC.

This chain connects TRBV5-1 to TRBJ2-5; 10 bases fit TRBD1. V lost 2 bases and J lost 5; bases outside the gene matches: 9. Per the germline V gene, CDR1 is SGHRS and CDR2 is YFSETQ. This CDR3 region has 16 residues. The CDR3 DNA is TGCGCCAGCAGCTTATCGGGACAGGGGACGGAGGAGACCCAGTACTTC. Translation gives CASSLSGQGTEETQYF.

The gene calls are TRBV28 and TRBJ2-7, with TRBD2 matching 13 bases. V was clipped by 2 bases and J by 1 base; unmatched bases: 2. The germline CDR1 and CDR2 sequences are MDHEN and SYDVKM. This CDR3 has 16 amino acids. The CDR3 DNA follows: TGTGCCAGCAGTTTAGGGGGACTAGCGGGATCCTACGAGCAGTACTTC. As protein: CASSLGGLAGSYEQYF.

The rearrangement links TRBV4-1 to TRBJ2-4; tentatively, D is TRBD2 (5 bases). The germline CDR1 and CDR2 sequences are MGHRA and YSYEKL. The CDR3 covers 15 residues. V was trimmed by 3 bases and J by 1 base, leaving 10 bases between them. The CDR3, as DNA: TGCGCCAGCAGCCAGGCGGGCAAGGCCAAAAACATTCAGTACTTC. Translated: CASSQAGKAKNIQYF.

The chain has TRBV2 and TRBJ1-5, with D possibly matching TRBD1 (5 bases). V lost 4 bases and J 4 bases, leaving 11 bases between the germline ends. The CDR3 spans 14 residues. In germline, CDR1 is SNHLY, CDR2 FYNNEI. The CDR3 reads CASSAGNRNQPQHF. Written as DNA, the CDR3 is TGTGCCAGCAGTGCAGGAAACAGGAATCAGCCCCAGCATTTT.